This T cell receptor (beta chain) was recovered during a study of beta chain features in type 1 diabetes. The CDR3 covers 13 residues. In germline, CDR1 is GTSNPN, CDR2 SVGIG (reference sequence). Trimming shortened V by 1 base and J by 4 bases, and 8 bases separated the two germline ends. Study-wide points: Among all four CD4+ subsets, Type 1 diabetes patients had TCRB CDR3s that were moderately but significantly shorter.

The entirety of the isolated RNA underwent reverse transcription, so expressed TCRB transcripts were sequenced. Sequencing used immunoSEQ multiplex PCR; TCRdb keeps in-frame clones, though not all of them. The sample lists more than 300,000 clones, 9.3% occurring once. A remark on this clone: Its antigen is currently unknown.

The clonotype was recovered from a man between 25 and 39 years old with type 1 diabetes. The sequenced material came from central memory CD4+ T cells from blood. The V gene is TRBV30, the J gene TRBJ1-3; D uncertain. The CDR3, as DNA: TGTGCCTGGAGTGGTTACACGGGAAACACCATATATTTT. It codes for CAWSGYTGNTIYF.